This T cell receptor (beta chain) was observed in a study of cytomegalovirus exposure and HLA in healthy donors. The overall study: HLA-typed donors contributed about 85 million unique TCRs, which were held in an early data release. Whole-study results and caveats: Across donors, presence/absence analyses took sequencing depth to be roughly uniform. Later, an analysis found that common viral pathogens appeared to be linked with several of the most significant clusters. Reportedly, diagnosis of cytomegalovirus status by the classifier showed high specificity and sensitivity.

PCR was performed using 60 Vbeta and 13 Jbeta primers. Some clones are missing from TCRdb's copy, which holds only in-frame ones; the method was immunoSEQ multiplex PCR. The repertoire includes approximately 150,000 clones, just over 65% of them detected once, and 6.5% sits in the top ten. The CDR3 has 14 residues. Germline CDR1 SGDLS, CDR2 YYNGEE. With 5 bases removed from V and 3 bases from J, the gap between germline ends came to 14 bases. In the case of this clone: The antigen is not known.

The TCR originated in a woman in her sixties or seventies in good health and CMV-seronegative. The V call is TRBV9, the J call TRBJ1-2, with D possibly being TRBD1 (5 bases). Source material: PBMCs. CDR3 loop: CASRPAGTYYGYTF. CDR3 DNA sequence: TGTGCCAGCAGACCAGCGGGGACCTACTATGGCTACACCTTC.